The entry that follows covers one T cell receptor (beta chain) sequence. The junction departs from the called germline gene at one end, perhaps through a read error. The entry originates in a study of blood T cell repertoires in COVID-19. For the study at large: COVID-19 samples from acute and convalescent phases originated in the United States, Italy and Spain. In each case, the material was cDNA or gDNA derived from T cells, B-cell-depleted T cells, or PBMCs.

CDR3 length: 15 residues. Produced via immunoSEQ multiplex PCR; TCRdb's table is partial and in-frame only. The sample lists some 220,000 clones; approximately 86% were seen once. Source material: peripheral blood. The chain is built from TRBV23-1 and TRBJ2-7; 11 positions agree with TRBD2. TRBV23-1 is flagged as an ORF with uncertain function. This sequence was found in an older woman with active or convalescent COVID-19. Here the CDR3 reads CASSQPPGLAARRDF. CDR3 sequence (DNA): TGCGCCAGCAGTCAACCGCCGGGACTAGCGGCACGTCGGGACTTC.